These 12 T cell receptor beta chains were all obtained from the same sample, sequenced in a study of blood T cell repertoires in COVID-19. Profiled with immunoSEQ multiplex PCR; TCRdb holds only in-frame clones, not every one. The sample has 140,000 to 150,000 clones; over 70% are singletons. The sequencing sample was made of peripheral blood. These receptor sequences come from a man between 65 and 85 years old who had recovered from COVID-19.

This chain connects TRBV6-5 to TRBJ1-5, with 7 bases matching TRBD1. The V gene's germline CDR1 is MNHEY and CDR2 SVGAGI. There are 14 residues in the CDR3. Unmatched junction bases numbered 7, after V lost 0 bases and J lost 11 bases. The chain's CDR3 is CASSYSDRQGSQHF. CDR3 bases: TGTGCCAGCAGTTACTCCGACCGACAGGGCTCCCAGCATTTT.

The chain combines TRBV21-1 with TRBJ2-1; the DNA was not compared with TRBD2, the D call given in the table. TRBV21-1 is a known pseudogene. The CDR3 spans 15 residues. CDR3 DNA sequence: TGTGCCAGCAGCAAAGAAACTAGCGGGAGCTATGAGCAGTTCTTC. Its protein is CASSKETSGSYEQFF.

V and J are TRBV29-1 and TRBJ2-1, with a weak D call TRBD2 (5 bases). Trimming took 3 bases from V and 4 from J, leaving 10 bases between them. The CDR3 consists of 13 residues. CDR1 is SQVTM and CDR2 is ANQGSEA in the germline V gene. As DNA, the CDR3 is TGCAGCGTTGACGGGAATGGGTACAATGAGCAGTTCTTC. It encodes CSVDGNGYNEQFF.

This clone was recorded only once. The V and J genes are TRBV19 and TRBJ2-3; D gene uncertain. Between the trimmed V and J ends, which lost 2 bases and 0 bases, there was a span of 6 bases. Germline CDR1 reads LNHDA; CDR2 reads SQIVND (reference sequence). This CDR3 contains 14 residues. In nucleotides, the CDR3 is TGTGCCAGTAGTATATATAAAAGCACAGATACGCAGTATTTT. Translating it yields CASSIYKSTDTQYF.

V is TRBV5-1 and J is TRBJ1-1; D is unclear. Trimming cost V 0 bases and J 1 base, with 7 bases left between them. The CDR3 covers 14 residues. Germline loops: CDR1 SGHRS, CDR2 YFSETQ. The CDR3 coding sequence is TGCGCCAGCAGCTTGGTGGCCGAGAACACTGAAGCTTTCTTT. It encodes CASSLVAENTEAFF.

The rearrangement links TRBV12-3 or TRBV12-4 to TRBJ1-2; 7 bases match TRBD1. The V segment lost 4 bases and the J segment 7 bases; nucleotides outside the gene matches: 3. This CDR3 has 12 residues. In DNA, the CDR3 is TGTGCCAGCAGTTCTACAGGGGTTGGCTACACCTTC. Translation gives CASSSTGVGYTF.

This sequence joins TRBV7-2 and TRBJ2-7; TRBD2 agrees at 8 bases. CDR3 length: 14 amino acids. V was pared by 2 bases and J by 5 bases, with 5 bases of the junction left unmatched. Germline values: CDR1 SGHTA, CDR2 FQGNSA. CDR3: CASSLLSGSDEQYF. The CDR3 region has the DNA TGTGCCAGCAGCTTACTCAGCGGGAGCGACGAGCAGTACTTC.

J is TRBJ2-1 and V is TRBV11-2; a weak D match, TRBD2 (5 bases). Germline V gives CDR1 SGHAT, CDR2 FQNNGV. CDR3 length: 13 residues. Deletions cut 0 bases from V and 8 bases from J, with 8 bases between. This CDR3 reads CASSLDPLDEQFF. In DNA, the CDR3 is TGTGCCAGCAGCTTAGACCCACTAGATGAGCAGTTCTTC.

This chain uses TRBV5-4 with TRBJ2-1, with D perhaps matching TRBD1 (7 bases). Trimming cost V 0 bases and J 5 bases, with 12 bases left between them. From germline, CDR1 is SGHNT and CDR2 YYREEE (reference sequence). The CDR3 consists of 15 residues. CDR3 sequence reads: CASSLVGRGDNEQFF. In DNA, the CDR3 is TGTGCCAGCAGCTTGGTCGGCAGGGGGGACAATGAGCAGTTCTTC.

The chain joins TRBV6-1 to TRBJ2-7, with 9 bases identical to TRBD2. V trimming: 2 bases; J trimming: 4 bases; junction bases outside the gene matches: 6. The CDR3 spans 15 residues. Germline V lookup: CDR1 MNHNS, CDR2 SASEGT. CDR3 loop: CASSEIAGERYEQYF. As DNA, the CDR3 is TGTGCCAGCAGTGAAATAGCGGGAGAGAGGTACGAGCAGTACTTC.

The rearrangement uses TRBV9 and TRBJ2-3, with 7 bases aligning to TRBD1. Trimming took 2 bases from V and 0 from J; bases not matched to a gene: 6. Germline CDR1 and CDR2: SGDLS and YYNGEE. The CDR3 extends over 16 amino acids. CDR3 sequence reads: CASSVEGGSSTDTQYF. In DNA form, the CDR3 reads TGTGCCAGCAGCGTTGAAGGGGGCTCTAGCACAGATACGCAGTATTTT.

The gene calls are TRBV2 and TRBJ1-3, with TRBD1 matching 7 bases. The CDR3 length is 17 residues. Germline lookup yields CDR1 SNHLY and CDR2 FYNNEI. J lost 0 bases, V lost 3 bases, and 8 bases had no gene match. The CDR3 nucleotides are TGTGCCAGCAGTGATAGGGGGGACAGAAGCTCTGGAAACACCATATATTTT. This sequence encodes CASSDRGDRSSGNTIYF.